This T cell receptor (beta chain) derives from a study of response to subunit inactivated influenza vaccine. Broader study findings: It was suggested by the authors that few new T cells are recruited by each seasonal influenza vaccination.

In regard to this clonotype: The target antigen is unknown.

TCRdb passed the RT-PCR reads through MiXCR, listing each CDR3 protein once. The sample shows 700,000 to 900,000 distinct CDR3 sequences, over 20% of them seen only once. The CDR3 loop spans 14 amino acids. From germline, CDR1 is SGHRS and CDR2 YFSETQ. V was clipped by 7 bases and J by 0 bases; unmatched bases: 6. The clonotype comes from a man aged 50 to 59 who received an inactivated influenza vaccine. Here the sequenced sample was PBMCs from blood, taken more than 4 days after vaccination. V and J are TRBV5-1 and TRBJ2-5; 7 positions match TRBD2. The CDR3 DNA reads TGCGCCAGCTACCGGGGGGAGTACCAAGAGACCCAGTACTTC. Encoded protein: CASYRGEYQETQYF.